This TCR beta chain was retrieved from a study of cytomegalovirus exposure and HLA in healthy donors. The wider study: A prior study identified just under 120 million unique TCR beta sequences from roughly 180 million T cells. Unique TCRs from HLA-typed donors, 65 million to 85 million of them, were held in an early data release.

Primers included in the PCR were 60 Vbeta and 13 Jbeta primers. Clones were sequenced by immunoSEQ multiplex PCR, and TCRdb holds only the in-frame ones, with some missing. The sample has some 91,000 clones, around four fifths seen once; the top ten hold approximately 6.4%. As for this clone: As yet, its antigen is unknown.

Study-wide results and limits: It was confirmed in vitro that a few of the CMV-associated chains were specific for CMV antigens.

Trimming took 1 base from V and 12 from J; bases not matched to a gene: 13. This CDR3 is built from 16 residues. Germline values: CDR1 SGHAT, CDR2 FQNNGV. What was sequenced was PBMCs. This receptor was identified in a man aged 35 to 55 in good health and CMV-seropositive. The rearrangement uses TRBV11-2 and TRBJ2-1; 9 bases map to TRBD1. CDR3 in amino acids: CASSLALGQGHFGQFF. The CDR3 DNA sequence: TGTGCCAGCAGCTTAGCATTGGGACAGGGCCACTTCGGGCAGTTCTTC.